A selection of T cell receptor beta chains follows, all from one sample in a study of PD-1 blockade in classical Hodgkin lymphoma. TCRdb's copy holds only in-frame clones and misses some; the assay was immunoSEQ multiplex PCR. The sample yields approximately 24,000 clones, 82% seen once. Sequenced material: peripheral blood mononuclear cells (PBMCs), taken before the second cycle of nivolumab. Receptor source: a human donor with classical Hodgkin lymphoma. Each CDR3 is given with its conserved first and last residue. A D gene is named only where the DNA matches it firmly. Clone size is given for some rows only: seen once, a few or many times, or a class if the clone is expanded.

V	D	J	size	CDR3	DNA
TRBV28	NA	TRBJ2-5	once	CASSFEDPGAQYF	TGTGCCAGCAGTTTCGAGGATCCTGGGGCCCAGTACTTC
TRBV28	NA	TRBJ2-7	NA	CASSTTVYEQYF	TGTGCCAGCAGCACGACCGTCTACGAGCAGTACTTC
TRBV6-6	NA	TRBJ2-1	NA	CASSSVRQIYNEQFF	TGTGCCAGCAGTTCCGTACGACAGATATACAATGAGCAGTTCTTC
TRBV5-6	NA	TRBJ1-1	NA	CASSIGQLNTEAFF	TGTGCCAGCAGCATAGGACAGCTGAACACTGAAGCTTTCTTT
TRBV7-9	NA	TRBJ1-3	NA	CASSLVDSNSGNTIYF	TGTGCCAGCAGCTTAGTGGACAGTAACTCTGGAAACACCATATATTTT
TRBV4-3	NA	TRBJ1-1	NA	CASSQEGDWNTEAFF	TGCGCCAGCAGCCAAGAGGGTGACTGGAACACTGAAGCTTTCTTT
TRBV4-1	NA	TRBJ1-6	NA	CASSSPLKTAGGSPLHF	TGCGCCAGCAGCTCACCCCTTAAGACGGCCGGGGGTTCACCCCTCCACTTT
TRBV16	NA	TRBJ2-5	medium-sized	CASSKIWQEERETQYF	TGTGCCAGCAGCAAGATCTGGCAGGAGGAGAGAGAGACCCAGTACTTC
TRBV19	NA	TRBJ1-2	NA	CASSITKRGYTF	TGTGCCAGTAGTATAACGAAGCGCGGCTACACCTTC
TRBV6-5	NA	TRBJ2-1	NA	CASSPGAYNEQFF	TGTGCCAGCAGTCCCGGGGCTTACAATGAGCAGTTCTTC